The 27 T cell receptor beta chains listed next were all sequenced from one sample in a study of T-cell memory formation after mild COVID-19. TCRdb itself ran the 5' RACE reads through MiXCR, one entry per CDR3 protein. The sample lists 340,000 or so distinct CDR3 sequences, 13% seen once, with around a fifth in the top ten. Sample: PBMCs or a T cell subset sorted from them (not recorded which). The receptors were sampled from a man aged 18 to 30 who had mild COVID-19 (a few samples of this study predate the infection). Cell type and time point are not known.

In this sample, this clonotype turned up a few times. The V call is TRBV7-3, the J call TRBJ2-1; TRBD1 or TRBD2 may be the D gene (5 bases each). Deletions cut 5 bases from V and 8 bases from J, with 16 bases between. Germline V gene lookup returns CDR1 SGHTA and CDR2 FQGTGA. The CDR3 contains 14 residues. CDR3 in amino acids: CASSESGLTDEQFF. CDR3 DNA: TGTGCCAGCAGCGAGTCGGGGCTCACCGATGAGCAGTTCTTC.

This clonotype was observed a handful of times. V usage is TRBV5-1 and J usage is TRBJ2-2, with D perhaps matching TRBD2 (6 bases). Germline V gives CDR1 SGHRS, CDR2 YFSETQ. The CDR3 totals 18 residues. Trimming cost V 3 bases and J 4 bases, with 22 bases left between them. CDR3 region: CASSWRVEGRKSTGELFF. The CDR3 region has the DNA TGCGCCAGCAGCTGGAGGGTCGAGGGCCGAAAGAGCACCGGGGAGCTGTTTTTT. The variable domain in full, with the rest retrieved from reference TRBV5-1 and TRBJ2-2, is KAGVTQTPRYLIKTRGQQVTLSCSPISGHRSVSWYQQTPGQGLQFLFEYFSETQRNKGNFPGRFSGRQFSNSRSEMNVSTLELGDSALYLCASSWRVEGRKSTGELFFGEGSRLTVL.

This clonotype came up a few times. V gene TRBV7-9 combines with J gene TRBJ1-1; D is undetermined. V lost 5 bases, J lost 0 bases, and 16 bases lay in between. The CDR3 consists of 16 residues. CDR1 and CDR2 (germline): SEHNR, FQNEAQ (reference sequence). For the CDR3, the DNA is TGTGCCAGCAGCCCCCTTAGGATAGGCATGAACACTGAAGCTTTCTTT. Its translation is CASSPLRIGMNTEAFF.

V gene TRBV7-9 combines with J gene TRBJ2-5, with TRBD2 matching over 8 bases. Losses at the gene ends were 4 bases for V and 4 bases for J; bases not matched to a gene: 14. From germline, CDR1 is SEHNR and CDR2 FQNEAQ (reference sequence). CDR3 length: 17 amino acids. CDR3 in amino acids: CASSSWAGGVRGETQYF. DNA of the CDR3: TGTGCCAGCAGCTCGTGGGCGGGGGGAGTAAGGGGAGAGACCCAGTACTTC.

The chain uses TRBV7-2 and TRBJ2-5; D remains ambiguous. This CDR3 is built from 15 residues. With 5 bases removed from V and 7 bases from J, the gap between germline ends came to 20 bases. Germline lookup yields CDR1 SGHTA and CDR2 FQGNSA. The CDR3 protein is CASSLTQAGVGTQYF. The CDR3 DNA reads as TGTGCCAGCAGCCTTACCCAAGCAGGAGTGGGGACCCAGTACTTC.

V usage is TRBV6-2 or TRBV6-3 and J usage is TRBJ2-2; perhaps D is TRBD1 or TRBD2 (6 bases each). V was trimmed by 8 bases and J by 3 bases, leaving 19 bases between them. In germline, CDR1 is MNHEY, CDR2 SVGEGT. The CDR3 spans 16 residues. Written as DNA, the CDR3 is TGTGCCAGCCAACCCTGGGGGGCAGGGGACACCGGGGAGCTGTTTTTT. This codes for CASQPWGAGDTGELFF.

This clonotype was counted only a few times. The J gene is TRBJ2-3, the V gene TRBV12-3 or TRBV12-4; D not resolved. This CDR3 is 13 amino acids long. Trimming stripped 3 bases from V and 0 bases from J, with 4 bases between. The DNA of the CDR3 is TGTGCCAGCAGTTTCATCAGCACAGATACGCAGTATTTT. It yields the protein CASSFISTDTQYF.

This clonotype was found a few times. The J gene is TRBJ1-1, the V gene TRBV20-1, with a weak D call TRBD1 (6 bases). Trimming removed 4 bases at V and 2 bases at J, with 11 bases between. Germline CDR1 and CDR2: DFQATT and SNEGSKA (reference sequence). This CDR3 contains 13 residues. CDR3: CSANIGGNTEAFF. The CDR3 nucleotides read TGCAGTGCTAACATAGGGGGAAACACTGAAGCTTTCTTT.

This clonotype was seen at least ten times. CDR3 protein: CASSRTGGSDTQYF. The CDR3 region has the DNA TGTGCCAGCAGCAGGACAGGGGGCTCAGATACGCAGTATTTT. The chain carries TRBV9 and TRBJ2-3; 11 bases line up with TRBD1. The trim removed 4 bases at V and 4 bases at J, leaving 2 bases unmatched. This CDR3 region has 14 residues. Germline-derived CDR1 and CDR2 are SGDLS and YYNGEE.

V and J are TRBV7-2 and TRBJ2-3; TRBD1 might be the D (5 bases). Germline assignment: CDR1 SGHTA and CDR2 FQGNSA. The germline V and J ends were trimmed by 4 bases and 0 bases, with 11 bases remaining between them. This CDR3 region has 15 residues. CDR3 nucleotides: TGTGCCAGCAGCTCCGGCAGGGTCAGCACAGATACGCAGTATTTT. Protein sequence: CASSSGRVSTDTQYF.

V is TRBV11-2 and J is TRBJ1-4, with 7 nucleotides matching TRBD1. The V gene's germline CDR1 is SGHAT and CDR2 FQNNGV. V shed 5 bases and J 12 bases; nucleotides not matched to a gene: 6. The CDR3 length is 12 residues. The CDR3 coding sequence is TGTGCCAGCAGCACGACAGGGTTAGAACTGTTTTTT. Its protein is CASSTTGLELFF.

The chain is built from TRBV20-1 and TRBJ2-2; D is possibly TRBD2 (6 bases). The CDR3 runs to 15 residues. Trimming took off 3 bases at V and 1 base at J, with 12 bases between the two ends. The V gene's germline CDR1 is DFQATT and CDR2 SNEGSKA (reference sequence). The chain's CDR3 is CSASLAGKNTGELFF. The CDR3 DNA sequence: TGCAGTGCTAGTTTGGCGGGGAAGAACACCGGGGAGCTGTTTTTT.

This clonotype was found many times. The rearrangement joins TRBV5-1 to TRBJ2-6; a weak D match, TRBD1 (5 bases). The CDR3 is 15 amino acids. V lost 4 bases and J lost 3, with 11 bases in between. The germline V gene encodes CDR1 SGHRS and CDR2 YFSETQ. CDR3 nucleotide sequence: TGCGCCAGCAGCCCCCAGGGTAATGGGGCCAACGTCCTGACTTTC. It yields the protein CASSPQGNGANVLTF.

This clonotype was counted between two and nine times. V and J are TRBV5-1 and TRBJ1-6; D not certain. The CDR3 is 15 residues long. The germline V gene encodes CDR1 SGHRS and CDR2 YFSETQ. Trimming took 0 bases from V and 3 from J, leaving 7 bases between them. CDR3 sequence: CASSLEGYYNSPLHF. DNA of the CDR3: TGCGCCAGCAGCTTGGAAGGTTACTATAATTCACCCCTCCACTTT.

Ten or more counts support this clonotype. CDR3 residues: CASSSGRNYGYTF. CDR3 nucleotides: TGTGCCAGCAGTTCGGGACGGAACTATGGCTACACCTTC. The chain employs TRBV27 and TRBJ1-2; possible D gene TRBD1, 5 bases. Germline lookup yields CDR1 MNHEY and CDR2 SMNVEV (reference sequence). With 4 bases removed from V and 2 bases from J, the gap between germline ends came to 8 bases. The CDR3 consists of 13 residues.

The chain links TRBV5-6 to TRBJ2-7; D perhaps matches TRBD1 (6 bases). CDR1 is SGHDT and CDR2 is YYEEEE in the germline V gene. V lost 4 bases and J lost 7, with 18 bases in between. The CDR3 is 14 residues long. The CDR3 nucleotides are TGTGCCAGCAGCGACGGGACACCCTTGCTGGAGCAGTACTTC. It translates to CASSDGTPLLEQYF.

The chain's CDR3 is CASRGFRDSYEQYV. The CDR3 DNA is TGTGCCAGCAGAGGATTCCGGGACAGTTACGAGCAGTACGTC. This rearrangement joins TRBV6-2 or TRBV6-3 to TRBJ2-7; 7 bases agree with TRBD1. The ends lost 6 bases at V and 4 bases at J; junction bases unmatched: 9. Germline CDR1 MNHEY, CDR2 SVGEGT. The CDR3 totals 14 residues.

This chain connects TRBV25-1 to TRBJ1-1; D gene ambiguous. The CDR3 has 13 amino acids. V shed 3 bases and J shed 0 bases, with 5 bases lying between them. Germline V gene data show CDR1 as MGHDK and CDR2 as SYGVNS. The DNA for the CDR3 is TGTGCCAGCAGTGAGCCCATGAACACTGAAGCTTTCTTT. This codes for CASSEPMNTEAFF.

The sample holds one count of this clonotype. The chain uses TRBV18 and TRBJ1-2; the match to TRBD1 covers 7 bases. Germline V CDR1 and CDR2: KGHSH, LQKENI. The CDR3 spans 17 residues. V lost 0 bases and J lost 8; bases outside the gene matches: 15. As DNA, the CDR3 is TGTGCCAGCTCACCACCCGGGACAGTAGGTTCTGATCTCGGCTACACCTTC. Protein sequence: CASSPPGTVGSDLGYTF.

This clonotype was picked up many times. The J gene is TRBJ2-3, the V gene TRBV7-2, with 7 bases aligning to TRBD2. This CDR3 is 14 amino acids long. V dropped 0 bases and J dropped 6; count of bases not matched to a gene: 3. CDR1 is SGHTA and CDR2 is FQGNSA in the germline V gene. CDR3 nucleotides: TGTGCCAGCAGCTTAGCCAGCGGGGTGGATACGCAGTATTTT. It encodes CASSLASGVDTQYF.

In this sample, this clonotype turned up many times. One end of the junction is discordant with germline, which a read error may explain. This chain uses TRBV25-1 with TRBJ1-1; 7 bases fit TRBD1. Germline values: CDR1 MGHDK, CDR2 SYGVNS. The CDR3 sequence is 13 residues long. The CDR3 nucleotides are TGTGCCAGCAGTGACCCCGGGACAGACCGGCGATGTTTT. Translating it yields CASSDPGTDRRCF.

This clonotype showed up many times. The chain combines TRBV12-3 or TRBV12-4 with TRBJ2-7, with D hard to call. Trimming stripped 3 bases from V and 3 bases from J, with 12 bases between. CDR3 length equals 14 residues. The chain's CDR3 is CASSFRPLDYEQYF. The CDR3 DNA reads as TGTGCCAGCAGTTTCAGGCCCTTGGACTACGAGCAGTACTTC.

V usage is TRBV27 and J usage is TRBJ2-3; D call uncertain. CDR1 is MNHEY and CDR2 is SMNVEV in the germline V gene (reference sequence). This CDR3 comprises 13 residues. With 6 bases removed from V and 1 base from J, the gap between germline ends came to 8 bases. CDR3 sequence: CASRPLGTDTQYF. The DNA for the CDR3 is TGTGCCAGCAGACCCTTGGGCACAGATACGCAGTATTTT.

The rearrangement uses TRBV12-3 or TRBV12-4 and TRBJ1-1, with 8 bases fitting TRBD1. The CDR3 loop spans 20 amino acids. Trimming removed 4 bases from V and 5 bases from J; junction bases left unmatched: 24. The CDR3 loop reads CASSSDLPTDRVERRTEAFF. The CDR3 DNA reads TGTGCCAGCAGTTCGGACTTGCCCACGGACAGGGTGGAGAGACGGACTGAAGCTTTCTTT.

This clonotype was recorded a few times. The rearrangement links TRBV6-5 to TRBJ2-5; a weak D match, TRBD2 (6 bases). Germline CDR1 is MNHEY and CDR2 is SVGAGI. The V gene lost 5 bases and the J gene lost 5 bases, with 15 bases spanning the gap. This CDR3 spans 14 amino acids. The CDR3 protein is CASSQVGGVETQYF. Written as DNA, the CDR3 is TGTGCCAGCAGTCAAGTGGGGGGAGTGGAGACCCAGTACTTC.

This clonotype was recorded at least ten times. This sequence joins TRBV29-1 and TRBJ2-2, with 9 bases fitting TRBD1. V dropped 4 bases and J dropped 13; count of bases not matched to a gene: 4. This CDR3 region has 11 residues. Germline assignment: CDR1 SQVTM and CDR2 ANQGSEA. The DNA for the CDR3 is TGCAGCGTTGGTGGGACAGGGCTGCTGTTTTTT. Residues: CSVGGTGLLFF.

In this sample, this clonotype turned up many times. This chain connects TRBV7-9 to TRBJ2-3, with a weak D call TRBD2 (6 bases). The CDR3 loop spans 18 amino acids. Trimming stripped 1 base from V and 0 bases from J, with 17 bases between. Germline CDR1 and CDR2: SEHNR and FQNEAQ (reference sequence). CDR3 in DNA: TGTGCCAGCAGCTTAGGACTAGATTGGGGCACTAGCACAGATACGCAGTATTTT. Protein sequence: CASSLGLDWGTSTDTQYF. Drawing the rest from reference TRBV7-9 and TRBJ2-3, the complete variable domain is DTGVSQNPRHKITKRGQNVTFRCDPISEHNRLYWYRQTLGQGPEFLTYFQNEAQLEKSRLLSDRFSAERPKGSFSTLEIQRTEQGDSAMYLCASSLGLDWGTSTDTQYFGPGTRLTVL.